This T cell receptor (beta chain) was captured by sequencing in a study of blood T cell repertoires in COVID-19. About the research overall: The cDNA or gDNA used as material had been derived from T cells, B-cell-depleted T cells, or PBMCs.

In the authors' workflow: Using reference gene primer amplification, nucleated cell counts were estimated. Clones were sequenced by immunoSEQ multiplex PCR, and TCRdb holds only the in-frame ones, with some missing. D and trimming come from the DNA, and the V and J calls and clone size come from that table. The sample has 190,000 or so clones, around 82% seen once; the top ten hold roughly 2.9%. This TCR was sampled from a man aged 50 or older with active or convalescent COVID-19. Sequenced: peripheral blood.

The CDR3 spells CASSDYVVAGINQPQHF. CDR3 nucleotide sequence: TGTGCCAGCAGTGATTACGTCGTGGCAGGGATAAATCAGCCCCAGCATTTT. The chain has TRBV2 and TRBJ1-5; TRBD1 is a possible D gene (5 bases). V was trimmed by 3 bases and J by 4 bases, leaving 19 bases between them. CDR1 is SNHLY, CDR2 FYNNEI, per germline. This CDR3 is built from 17 residues. The full variable domain, with the rest looked up from reference TRBV2 and TRBJ1-5, is EPEVTQTPSHQVTQMGQEVILRCVPISNHLYFYWYRQILGQKVEFLVSFYNNEISEKSEIFDDQFSVERPDGSNFTLKIRSTKLEDSAMYFCASSDYVVAGINQPQHFGDGTRLSIL.